Below, one TCR beta chain is given with its context. Using immunoSEQ multiplex PCR, the repertoire was profiled, and TCRdb retains in-frame clones only, with some absent. The data show about 230,000 clones, approximately 84% seen once. This entry comes from a study of blood T cell repertoires in COVID-19. Study-level background: PBMCs, B-cell-depleted T cells, or T cells were the source of the cDNA or gDNA that made up the material.

CDR1 and CDR2 (germline): SGHVS, FNYEAQ. Trimming took 5 bases from V and 2 from J, leaving 18 bases between them. The CDR3 has 16 residues. The J gene is TRBJ1-2, the V gene TRBV7-6, with D possibly TRBD1 on 6 matching bases. This sequence originates from a man between 40 and 49 years old with acute or convalescent COVID-19. The sequenced material came from peripheral blood. CDR3 residues: CASSPQGAGANYGYTF. The CDR3 nucleotides read TGTGCCAGCAGCCCCCAGGGAGCAGGGGCAAACTATGGCTACACCTTC. Drawing the rest from reference TRBV7-6 and TRBJ1-2, the complete variable domain is GAGVSQSPRYKVTKRGQDVALRCDPISGHVSLYWYRQALGQGPEFLTYFNYEAQQDKSGLPNDRFSAERPEGSISTLTIQRTEQRDSAMYRCASSPQGAGANYGYTFGSGTRLTVV.